The 2 T cell receptor beta chains below were found in one sample sequenced in a study of CD8+CD57+ T cells in acquired aplastic anemia (dated by TCRdb to the late 2010s). The instrument was an Illumina HiSeq 2000. Genomic DNA was used as template for profiling of TCR beta VDJ combinations and CDR3 sequences. In-frame beta chains were kept once TCRdb had trimmed the public reads at Q25 with fastp and called clones with MiXCR. Each entry is one CDR3 protein sequence, shown with its most common DNA and genes. A total of a few hundred thousand distinct CDR3 sequences appear in this sample, about 70% of them only once. The ten top clones hold 3% to 4.5% of the sample. Sequencing was carried out using sorted CD4+, CD8+, or CD8+CD57+ T cells (not recorded which) from PBMCs. The receptors were gathered from a human donor in good health, serving as a control.

The chain joins TRBV7-2 to TRBJ1-5; D ambiguous. V lost 2 bases to trimming and J lost 12 bases, with 20 bases between them. The CDR3 runs to 15 residues. The germline gives CDR1 SGHTA, CDR2 FQGNSA. The CDR3, as DNA: TGTGCCAGCAGCTTAACGCCGACTAGCTCCTACGACCAGCATTTT. It translates to CASSLTPTSSYDQHF.

On this clonotype: Compared with germline, one end of the junction differs, possibly owing to a read error. The chain employs TRBV9 and TRBJ1-2; the D is unclear. CDR3 size: 14 residues. In germline, CDR1 is SGDLS, CDR2 YYNGEE. The CDR3 protein is CASSFHGELNYEPF. For the CDR3, the DNA is TGTGCCAGCAGCTTCCACGGGGAACTGAACTACGAGCCCTTC.